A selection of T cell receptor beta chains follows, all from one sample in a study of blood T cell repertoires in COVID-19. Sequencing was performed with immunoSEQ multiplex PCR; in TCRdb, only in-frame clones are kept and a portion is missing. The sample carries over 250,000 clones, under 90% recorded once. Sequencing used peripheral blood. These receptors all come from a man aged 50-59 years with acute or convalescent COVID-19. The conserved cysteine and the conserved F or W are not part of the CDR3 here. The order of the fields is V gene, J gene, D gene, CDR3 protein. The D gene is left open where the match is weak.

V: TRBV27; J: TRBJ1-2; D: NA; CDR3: ASSWGLSYGYT
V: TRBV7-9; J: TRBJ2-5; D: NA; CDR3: ASSHSQTQY
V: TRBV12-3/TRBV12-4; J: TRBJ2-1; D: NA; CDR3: ASSSDQEGEQF
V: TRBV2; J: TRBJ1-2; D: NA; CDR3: ASRETLYGYT
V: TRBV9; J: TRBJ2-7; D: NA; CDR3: ASSVGAGSSTYEQY
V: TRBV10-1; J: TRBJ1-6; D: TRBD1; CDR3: ASSDSGQDNSPLH
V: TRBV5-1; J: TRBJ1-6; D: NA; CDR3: ASSSPGLNSPLH
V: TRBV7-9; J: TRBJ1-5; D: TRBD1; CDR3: ASSLGDLRGTGFNQPQH
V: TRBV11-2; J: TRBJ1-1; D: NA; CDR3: ASSPPTVRSGEAF
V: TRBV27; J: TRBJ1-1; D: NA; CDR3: ASSQQLAGTEAF
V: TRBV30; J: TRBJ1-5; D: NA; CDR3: AWSGGNNQPQH
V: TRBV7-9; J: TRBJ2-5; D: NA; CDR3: ASSLEAGYQETQY
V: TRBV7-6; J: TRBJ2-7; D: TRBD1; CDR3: ASSDRVHEQY
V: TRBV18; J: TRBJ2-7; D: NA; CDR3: ASSPQGGRGPSSEQY
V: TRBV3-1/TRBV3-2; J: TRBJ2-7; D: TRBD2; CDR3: ASSLKSGGLTYEQY
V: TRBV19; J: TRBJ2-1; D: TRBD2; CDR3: ASSIVLAGGYNEQF
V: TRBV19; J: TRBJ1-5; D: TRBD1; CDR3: ASSIRTGWRNQPQH
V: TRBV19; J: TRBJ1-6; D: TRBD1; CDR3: ASSRGGAYNSPLH
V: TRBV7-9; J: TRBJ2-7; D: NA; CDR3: ASSNRQYSYEQY
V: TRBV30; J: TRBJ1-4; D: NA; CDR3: AWWGGLYNEKLF
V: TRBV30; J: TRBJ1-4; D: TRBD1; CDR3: AWSVPGQGSEKLF
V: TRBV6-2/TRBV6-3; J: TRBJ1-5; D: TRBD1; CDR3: ASSSRRLQGNNQPQH
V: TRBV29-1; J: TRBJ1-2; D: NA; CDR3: SVEQGNIDYGYT
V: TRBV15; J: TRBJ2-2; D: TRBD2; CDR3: ATSRDRTSGATGELF
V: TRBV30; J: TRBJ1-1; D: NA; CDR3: AWAMGGLTASF
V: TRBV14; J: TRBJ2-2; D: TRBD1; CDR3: ASSQGRQGHGELF
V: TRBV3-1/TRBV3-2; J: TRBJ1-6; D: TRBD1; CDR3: ASSQTGASPLH
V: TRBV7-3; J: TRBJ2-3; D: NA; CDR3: ASSLNPGGHPGATDTQY
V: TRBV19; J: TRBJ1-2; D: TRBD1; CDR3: ASTGTAYGYT
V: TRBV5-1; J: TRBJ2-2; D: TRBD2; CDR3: ASTTASGNTGELF
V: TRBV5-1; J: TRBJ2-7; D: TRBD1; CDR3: ASSLEGAGAYEQY
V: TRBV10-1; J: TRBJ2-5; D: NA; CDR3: ASSELAGDILETQY
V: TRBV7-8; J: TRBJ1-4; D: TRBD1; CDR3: ASSSNGDREGEKLF
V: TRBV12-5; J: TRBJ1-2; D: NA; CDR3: ASGLVRSGYT
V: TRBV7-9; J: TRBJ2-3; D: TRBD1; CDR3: ASTATIGGSASTDTQY
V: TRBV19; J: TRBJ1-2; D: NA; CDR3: ALKRADSGHYGYT
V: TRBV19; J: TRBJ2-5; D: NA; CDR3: ASSAGAMGAQY
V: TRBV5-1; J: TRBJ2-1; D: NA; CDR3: ASSLLQGPSSYNEQF
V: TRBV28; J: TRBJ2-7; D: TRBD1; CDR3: ASSATGQGGYEQY
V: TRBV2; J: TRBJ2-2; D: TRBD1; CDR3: ASSPGTAYTGELF
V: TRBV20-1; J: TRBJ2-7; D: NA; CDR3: SAVRGYEQY
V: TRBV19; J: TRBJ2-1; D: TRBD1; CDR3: ASSLRRGTGGSYNEQF
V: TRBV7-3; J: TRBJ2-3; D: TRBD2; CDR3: ASSPLAGGADTQY
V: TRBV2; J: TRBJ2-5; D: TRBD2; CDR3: ASSEPTSTETQY
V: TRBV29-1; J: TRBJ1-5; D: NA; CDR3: SVAWGVNQPQH